The 25 T cell receptor beta chains below were found in one sample sequenced in a study of breast tumors, draining lymph nodes, adjacent tissues. Samples came from axillary lymph nodes draining the breast cancer. In TCRdb, the multiplex PCR reads were re-called with MiXCR into one record per CDR3 protein. The table records 150,000 to 200,000 distinct CDR3 sequences, approximately 33% of them present only once. Input material: axillary lymph node tissue. The receptors come from a female donor with breast cancer. Some clones in this sample may be carry-over from other donors' samples.

In this sample, this clonotype turned up many times. CDR3 in DNA: TGCGCCAGCAGCTTGAATTGGGGTGGGGGAGAGACCCAGTACTTC. It translates to CASSLNWGGGETQYF. The V gene is TRBV5-1, the J gene TRBJ2-5; D is possibly TRBD1 or TRBD2 (5 bases each). The CDR3 covers 15 residues. In germline, CDR1 is SGHRS, CDR2 YFSETQ. V lost 1 base, J lost 4 bases, and 14 bases lay in between. The complete variable domain, with remaining parts taken from reference TRBV5-1 and TRBJ2-5, reads KAGVTQTPRYLIKTRGQQVTLSCSPISGHRSVSWYQQTPGQGLQFLFEYFSETQRNKGNFPGRFSGRQFSNSRSEMNVSTLELGDSALYLCASSLNWGGGETQYFGPGTRLLVL.

Details on this clonotype: One base away lies a much larger clone, so this may be a sequencing read error. The chain joins TRBV27 to TRBJ2-7; D remains ambiguous. Trimming removed 2 bases at V and 3 bases at J, with 8 bases between. CDR1 MNHEY and CDR2 SMNVEV come from the germline V gene (reference sequence). CDR3 size: 13 residues. CDR3 DNA: TGTGCCAGCAGTTTAGCCAGCCACTACGAGCAGTACTTC. Translating it yields CASSLASHYEQYF.

The chain combines TRBV7-3 with TRBJ1-1; D is unresolved. V lost 4 bases to trimming and J lost 0 bases, with 6 bases between them. The CDR3 runs 13 residues. Per the germline V gene, CDR1 is SGHTA and CDR2 is FQGTGA. The CDR3 loop reads CASSSSVNTEAFF. CDR3 coding DNA: TGTGCCAGCAGCTCCTCGGTGAACACTGAAGCTTTCTTT.

This clonotype has more than one count but fewer than ten. The V and J genes are TRBV20-1 and TRBJ1-5, with a tentative D call TRBD1 (6 bases). CDR3 length: 15 amino acids. Trimming stripped 3 bases from V and 7 bases from J, with 19 bases between. Germline CDR1 and CDR2: DFQATT and SNEGSKA (reference sequence). CDR3 DNA: TGCAGTGCTAGGCTGGCAGGGGAGGTCGCCCAGCCCCAGCATTTT. Its translation: CSARLAGEVAQPQHF.

The chain joins TRBV28 to TRBJ1-2; D is unresolved. V was clipped by 4 bases and J by 13 bases, with 19 bases between them. CDR1 and CDR2 from the germline V gene are MDHEN and SYDVKM. The CDR3 has 13 residues. The CDR3 sequence: CASSSSINYGSTF. The DNA of the CDR3 is TGTGCCAGCAGTTCGTCGATTAACTATGGCAGCACCTTC.

This clonotype was seen a handful of times. This may arise from a read error, as a much more abundant clone is one base away. The CDR3 DNA is TGTGCCAGCAGCTCAAACAGAGCGTTTGAGCAGTACTTC. Translating gives CASSSNRAFEQYF. The chain has TRBV5-5 and TRBJ2-7; no reliable D call. The CDR3 contains 13 residues. In germline, CDR1 is SGHKS, CDR2 YYEKEE (reference sequence). V lost 3 bases to trimming and J lost 7 bases, with 14 bases between them.

This clonotype was observed at least ten times. This rearrangement joins TRBV6-5 to TRBJ2-1; TRBD2 matches 9 bases. This CDR3 region has 16 residues. CDR1 MNHEY and CDR2 SVGAGI come from the germline V gene. Unmatched junction bases numbered 7, after V lost 5 bases and J lost 2 bases. In nucleotides, the CDR3 is TGTGCCAGCAGTCCCCCGGGCGGGAGGGCCTACAATGAGCAGTTCTTC. Protein product: CASSPPGGRAYNEQFF.

In this sample, this clonotype turned up many times. CDR3: CASSVAPGGAWNYGYTF. As DNA, the CDR3 is TGTGCCAGCAGCGTAGCCCCAGGGGGCGCGTGGAACTATGGCTACACCTTC. The rearrangement joins TRBV9 to TRBJ1-2; 8 bases are shared with TRBD1. In germline, CDR1 is SGDLS, CDR2 YYNGEE. J gave up 2 bases and V 0 bases, and 9 bases lay outside the gene matches. This CDR3 comprises 17 residues.

The table lists this clonotype with a few counts. This sequence joins TRBV3-1 and TRBJ2-2; 11 bases are shared with TRBD2. After removal of 4 bases from V and 2 bases from J, the junction contained 3 bases not matched to a gene. The CDR3 length is 16 residues. Germline loops: CDR1 LGHDT, CDR2 YNNKEL (reference sequence). Here the CDR3 reads CASSLAGGGNTGELFF. CDR3 coding DNA: TGTGCCAGCAGCCTAGCGGGGGGGGGAAACACCGGGGAGCTGTTTTTT.

This clonotype was recorded at least ten times. This sequence joins TRBV12-3 or TRBV12-4 and TRBJ2-5; 11 bases are shared with TRBD2. The junction had 16 bases not matched to a gene; V was cut back by 5 bases and J by 5 bases. The CDR3 covers 18 residues. CDR3 bases: TGTGCCAGCAGTCCAGGGGAGACTAGCGGGGTCGCCTGGGAGACCCAGTACTTC. This codes for CASSPGETSGVAWETQYF.

Ten or more counts support this clonotype. The chain has TRBV7-9 and TRBJ1-2, with D tentatively TRBD1 (6 bases). The germline gives CDR1 SEHNR, CDR2 FQNEAQ (reference sequence). Trimming took off 5 bases at V and 3 bases at J, with 13 bases between the two ends. The CDR3 covers 14 residues. The CDR3 spells CASSALTGDYGYTF. The CDR3 DNA reads TGTGCCAGCAGCGCCTTGACAGGAGACTATGGCTACACCTTC.

This clonotype was seen repeatedly, ten times or more. The chain is built from TRBV20-1 and TRBJ1-3; D unclear. The germline V gene has CDR1 DFQATT and CDR2 SNEGSKA (reference sequence). V gave up 3 bases and J gave up 2 bases, with 14 bases separating them. The CDR3 contains 15 residues. CDR3 nucleotide sequence: TGCAGTGCTAGGGCCCCGGGGAACACTGGAAACACCATATATTTT. Its translation: CSARAPGNTGNTIYF.

This clonotype was seen more than once but under ten times. A much larger clone differs from this one at a single base, so this may be a read error. The chain combines TRBV6-2 or TRBV6-3 with TRBJ2-5; 8 nucleotides line up with TRBD2. The germline V gene has CDR1 MNHEY and CDR2 SVGEGT. The CDR3 covers 14 residues. CDR3 nucleotides: TGTGCCAGCAGTAAACTAGCGGAACAAGAGACCCAGCACTTC. Its protein product is CASSKLAEQETQHF.

On this clonotype: A single base separates this from a much larger clone, so it may be a read error. The chain carries TRBV20-1 and TRBJ2-7; D is undetermined. From germline, CDR1 is DFQATT and CDR2 SNEGSKA (reference sequence). CDR3 length: 12 amino acids. CDR3: CSTRRAGYEPYF. In nucleotides, the CDR3 is TGCAGTACCCGACGGGCCGGCTACGAGCCGTACTTC.

This clonotype was recorded at least ten times. This chain uses TRBV19 with TRBJ1-2; TRBD1 agrees at 7 bases. The CDR3 has 15 amino acids. CDR1 and CDR2 from the germline V gene are LNHDA and SQIVND (reference sequence). V lost 2 bases and J lost 2; bases outside the gene matches: 5. CDR3 in amino acids: CASSIRQGENYGYTF. DNA for the CDR3: TGTGCCAGTAGTATAAGGCAGGGGGAAAACTATGGCTACACCTTC.

This clonotype was counted at least ten times. The chain joins TRBV20-1 to TRBJ2-1; D is ambiguous. This CDR3 comprises 13 residues. Germline V lookup: CDR1 DFQATT, CDR2 SNEGSKA (reference sequence). Trimming removed 7 bases from V and 8 bases from J, with 18 bases in between. The CDR3 region has the DNA TGCAGTGTAGAGACCCCTTCATGGGATGAGCAGTTCTTC. Protein product: CSVETPSWDEQFF.

For this clonotype: Because the CDR3 is missing its conserved closing phenylalanine or tryptophan, this is likely a read error. The V and J genes are TRBV2 and TRBJ1-5; D may be TRBD1 (6 bases). The CDR3 spans 15 residues. Germline values: CDR1 SNHLY, CDR2 FYNNEI. CDR3 sequence: CVSSTQRTVNQPQHL. CDR3 DNA: TGTGTCAGCAGTACCCAGAGGACAGTCAATCAGCCCCAGCATTTA.

This clonotype was recorded at least ten times. The chain couples TRBV10-2 to TRBJ1-2, with D unclear. Trimming cost V 2 bases and J 6 bases, with 13 bases left between them. This CDR3 is built from 14 residues. Germline V gene data show CDR1 as WSHSY and CDR2 as SAAADI. CDR3 loop: CASSERGEVNGYTF. The CDR3 coding sequence is TGCGCCAGCAGTGAGCGGGGAGAGGTTAATGGCTACACCTTC.

V gene TRBV30 combines with J gene TRBJ1-2, with 9 bases fitting TRBD1. Per the germline V gene, CDR1 is GTSNPN and CDR2 is SVGIG (reference sequence). The CDR3 loop spans 13 amino acids. J was trimmed by 8 bases and V by 3 bases; bases with no gene match: 7. CDR3 amino acids: CAWRVQGARGYTF. CDR3 bases: TGTGCCTGGAGAGTACAGGGGGCGCGCGGCTACACCTTC.

The CDR3 sequence: CASPLRANVLTF. The CDR3 coding sequence is TGTGCCAGCCCCCTCAGGGCCAACGTCCTGACTTTC. J is TRBJ2-6 and V is TRBV7-2, with D uncertain. Deletions cut 8 bases from V and 5 bases from J, with 7 bases between. Looked up from germline, CDR1 is SGHTA and CDR2 is FQGNSA. This CDR3 has 12 residues. Looking up the rest from reference TRBV7-2 and TRBJ2-6 gives the full variable domain: GAGVSQSPSNKVTEKGKDVELRCDPISGHTALYWYRQSLGQGLEFLIYFQGNSAPDKSGLPSDRFSAERTGGSVSTLTIQRTQQEDSAVYLCASPLRANVLTFGAGSRLTVL.

This clonotype was observed at least ten times. The chain has TRBV2 and TRBJ2-7, with 7 bases fitting TRBD1. CDR3 length equals 13 residues. The V segment lost 6 bases and the J segment 6 bases; nucleotides outside the gene matches: 8. Per germline, CDR1 SNHLY and CDR2 FYNNEI. The CDR3, as DNA: TGTGCCAGCAGCAGACAGGGTTCGGGCGAGCAGTACTTC. Protein product: CASSRQGSGEQYF.

This clonotype was recorded at least ten times. The chain carries TRBV30 and TRBJ2-1, with D perhaps being TRBD1 or TRBD2 (6 bases each). The CDR3 has 15 residues. Looked up from germline, CDR1 is GTSNPN and CDR2 is SVGIG (reference sequence). Between the trimmed V and J ends, which lost 1 base and 15 bases, there was a span of 25 bases. CDR3: CAWSGDFSAGVQRFF. The DNA of the CDR3 is TGTGCCTGGAGTGGGGACTTTTCGGCAGGGGTACAGCGGTTCTTC.

This clonotype was observed many times. CDR3 sequence (DNA): TGTGCCAGCAGCTTAATTAGCGGGAGAGGGGCAGATACGCAGTATTTT. The encoded protein is CASSLISGRGADTQYF. The gene calls are TRBV7-6 and TRBJ2-3; 9 positions match TRBD2. Germline V CDR1 and CDR2: SGHVS, FNYEAQ. The CDR3 extends over 16 amino acids. V shed 2 bases and J 4 bases; nucleotides not matched to a gene: 7.

This clonotype was seen many times. The chain has TRBV7-2 and TRBJ1-3, with no clear D. CDR1 and CDR2 from the germline V gene are SGHTA and FQGNSA. Trimming cost V 0 bases and J 4 bases, with 13 bases left between them. This CDR3 is 16 amino acids long. The DNA of the CDR3 is TGTGCCAGCAGCTTAGCCCCCCCGGGGTCCGGAAACACCATATATTTT. This codes for CASSLAPPGSGNTIYF.

The table lists this clonotype with many counts. The chain combines TRBV10-3 with TRBJ1-5; 11 positions match TRBD1. V shed 4 bases and J 5 bases; nucleotides not matched to a gene: 1. This CDR3 comprises 14 residues. Looked up from germline, CDR1 is ENHRY and CDR2 is SYGVKD. CDR3 sequence: CAISGTGGDQPQHF. CDR3 DNA: TGTGCCATCAGTGGGACAGGGGGCGATCAGCCCCAGCATTTT.